One sample yielded the 17 T cell receptor beta chains listed below, sequenced in a study of molecular identifiers for immune sequencing clone quantification. TCRdb passed the PCR reads through MiXCR, listing each CDR3 protein once. The data contain hundreds of thousands of distinct CDR3 sequences, roughly a fifth of them seen just once; the ten biggest clones take up about 0.79%. Sequencing was performed on naive CD8+ T cells from blood, with Jurkat cell RNA spiked in. Noted subset: FACS-sorted CD8+CD4-CCR7+CD45RA+ naive T cells. The receptors shown here come from a human donor in good health. Some libraries in this study had Jurkat cell RNA spiked in.

This clonotype has just a few counts. The chain is built from TRBV10-1 and TRBJ2-2; 13 bases match TRBD2. Germline CDR1 and CDR2: WNHNN and SYGVQD (reference sequence). The trim removed 5 bases at V and 5 bases at J, leaving 11 bases unmatched. The CDR3 has 18 residues. DNA of the CDR3: TGCGCCAGCAGTCGCGGACTAGCGGGGGATGATGTTACCGGGGAGCTGTTTTTT. Its protein is CASSRGLAGDDVTGELFF.

This clonotype was detected many times. The chain employs TRBV5-8 and TRBJ1-1, with D possibly matching TRBD1 (5 bases). The CDR3 runs to 14 residues. The germline V gene encodes CDR1 SGHTS and CDR2 YDEGEE. Trimming took 2 bases from V and 5 from J, leaving 13 bases between them. The CDR3 reads CASSFAAEGTEAFF. CDR3 sequence (DNA): TGTGCCAGCAGCTTCGCCGCCGAGGGGACTGAAGCTTTCTTT.

CDR3 loop: CASSPAPPGTDFEAFF. The CDR3 DNA is TGTGCCAGCTCACCGGCCCCGCCCGGGACAGATTTTGAAGCTTTCTTT. The V gene is TRBV18, the J gene TRBJ1-1, with 7 bases matching TRBD1. V shed 3 bases and J 7 bases; nucleotides not matched to a gene: 14. The CDR3 has 16 residues. Per germline, CDR1 KGHSH and CDR2 LQKENI.

This clonotype was observed at least ten times. The chain joins TRBV6-1 to TRBJ1-5; D possibly corresponds to TRBD1 (6 bases). CDR1 is MNHNS, CDR2 SASEGT, per germline. The CDR3 has 13 residues. V was trimmed by 4 bases and J by 7 bases, leaving 11 bases between them. The CDR3 here is CASSAGGGQPQHF. DNA of the CDR3: TGTGCCAGCAGTGCGGGGGGCGGCCAGCCCCAGCATTTT.

The chain joins TRBV18 to TRBJ1-1, with 7 bases identical to TRBD1. CDR3 length: 19 residues. Trimming cost V 4 bases and J 0 bases; bases outside gene matches: 17. In germline, CDR1 is KGHSH, CDR2 LQKENI. For the CDR3, the DNA is TGTGCCAGCTCACTCTCTTCAATAAGACAGGGCCCCTTGAACACTGAAGCTTTCTTT. This gives the protein CASSLSSIRQGPLNTEAFF.

This clonotype was recorded many times. The gene calls are TRBV30 and TRBJ2-1; 10 bases fit TRBD2. The V segment lost 2 bases and the J segment 6 bases; nucleotides outside the gene matches: 4. The germline gives CDR1 GTSNPN, CDR2 SVGIG (reference sequence). CDR3 length equals 14 residues. CDR3 nucleotide sequence: TGTGCCTGGAGTCCCCCTAGCGGGAGCAATGAGCAGTTCTTC. Protein sequence: CAWSPPSGSNEQFF.

This clonotype was found many times. V is TRBV9 and J is TRBJ2-3; a weak D match, TRBD2 (5 bases). The CDR3 runs to 12 residues. Germline CDR1 SGDLS, CDR2 YYNGEE. Trimming pared 7 bases from V and 4 bases from J, leaving 10 bases between. In nucleotides, the CDR3 is TGTGCCAGCGAGGGAATATCAGATACGCAGTATTTT. It codes for CASEGISDTQYF.

The chain has TRBV7-6 and TRBJ2-3; 8 positions agree with TRBD2. Germline lookup yields CDR1 SGHVS and CDR2 FNYEAQ. This CDR3 region has 15 residues. The V segment lost 5 bases and the J segment 5 bases; nucleotides outside the gene matches: 9. CDR3: CASSTERTSRDTQYF. CDR3 DNA: TGTGCCAGCAGCACCGAGAGGACTAGCCGAGATACGCAGTATTTT.

This clonotype was seen many times. The chain is built from TRBV28 and TRBJ2-7; possible D gene TRBD2, 6 bases. V was trimmed by 6 bases and J by 6 bases, leaving 12 bases between them. CDR3 length: 12 amino acids. CDR1 and CDR2 from the germline V gene are MDHEN and SYDVKM. The DNA of the CDR3 is TGTGCCAGCAGCGGATTGGAGGGCGAGCAGTACTTC. Translated, it gives CASSGLEGEQYF.

This clonotype was observed many times. The chain is built from TRBV29-1 and TRBJ2-3, with D perhaps TRBD1 (6 bases). The germline V and J ends were trimmed by 6 bases and 4 bases, with 29 bases remaining between them. CDR1 and CDR2 from the germline V gene are SQVTM and ANQGSEA. The CDR3 is 18 amino acids. In DNA form, the CDR3 reads TGCAGCGTAAACAGGGCCAAGAGGACGGAATGGGGCCCAGATACGCAGTATTTT. The encoded protein is CSVNRAKRTEWGPDTQYF.

This clonotype was observed at least ten times. The CDR3 DNA reads as TGCGCCAGCAGCCAGGAGAACACTGAAGCTTTCTTT. Amino acids: CASSQENTEAFF. The J gene is TRBJ1-1, the V gene TRBV4-3; no reliable D call. Germline CDR1 and CDR2: LGHNA and YSLEER. CDR3 length equals 12 residues. V was shortened by 3 bases and J by 1 base, with 3 bases between the two germline ends.

This clonotype has at least ten counts. CDR3 bases: TGTGCCAGCAGCCGAACTAGCGGGGGGGGCTACGAGCAGTACTTC. Protein sequence: CASSRTSGGGYEQYF. This sequence joins TRBV7-2 and TRBJ2-7; TRBD2 agrees at 13 bases. The CDR3 is 15 residues long. Germline trimming cut 5 bases from V and 3 bases from J; bases unmatched to any gene: 4. Germline V CDR1 and CDR2: SGHTA, FQGNSA.

This clonotype was found a few times. This CDR3 reads CAWSVPEDSSYEQYF. The CDR3, as DNA: TGTGCCTGGAGTGTCCCAGAGGACAGCTCCTACGAGCAGTACTTC. This chain links TRBV30 with TRBJ2-7; perhaps TRBD1 as D (6 bases). CDR3 length: 15 amino acids. Per germline, CDR1 GTSNPN and CDR2 SVGIG (reference sequence). V lost 0 bases, J lost 0 bases, and 12 bases lay in between.

This clonotype was observed many times. The chain recombines TRBV9 with TRBJ2-3; the D is unclear. The CDR3 extends over 15 amino acids. CDR1 SGDLS and CDR2 YYNGEE come from the germline V gene. V was clipped by 4 bases and J by 2 bases, with 14 bases between them. The CDR3 DNA follows: TGTGCCAGCAGCCGTCTCGACGGAGACACAGATACGCAGTATTTT. Translated, it gives CASSRLDGDTDTQYF.

This clonotype occurred many times. The chain recombines TRBV6-2 or TRBV6-3 with TRBJ1-4, with D uncertain. V was clipped by 7 bases and J by 8 bases, with 20 bases between them. Looked up from germline, CDR1 is MNHEY and CDR2 is SVGEGT. The CDR3 extends over 15 amino acids. The CDR3 bases are TGTGCCAGCAACCGTCCCTCGCAGGCCGACGAAAAACTGTTTTTT. Translating it yields CASNRPSQADEKLFF.

This clonotype was seen a few times. This chain links TRBV7-9 with TRBJ2-5, with D perhaps TRBD1 or TRBD2 (6 bases each). This CDR3 is built from 16 residues. In germline, CDR1 is SEHNR, CDR2 FQNEAQ (reference sequence). V was trimmed by 3 bases and J by 2 bases, leaving 16 bases between them. The CDR3 DNA reads as TGTGCCAGCAGCTTGGGGGGCCTTATGAGACAAGAGACCCAGTACTTC. It encodes CASSLGGLMRQETQYF.

In the case of this clonotype: The CDR3 carries no conserved terminal phenylalanine or tryptophan, so it likely arises from a read error. The chain couples TRBV30 to TRBJ2-7; D gene unclear. Germline lookup yields CDR1 GTSNPN and CDR2 SVGIG (reference sequence). The CDR3 sequence is 13 residues long. CDR3 in amino acids: CARSTGRSGEQYL. In nucleotides, the CDR3 is TGTGCCAGGAGTACGGGTCGTTCGGGTGAGCAGTACCTC.